This T cell receptor (beta chain) was retrieved from a study of Graves' ophthalmopathy and Graves' hyperthyroidism. General study findings and limits: Blood was where most expanded thyroid clonotypes above 0.001 frequency also turned up.

Points on this clonotype: No antigen is known for it.

Where ophthalmopathy was present, donors had moderate-to-severe activity, CAS ≥3, NOSPECS ≥4 and duration under 3 months. PBMCs originated in 10 ml of fresh peripheral blood. RNA transcripts were the template, and TCR beta CDR3 regions were amplified from them. HTBI-primed first-round RT-PCR preceded second-round multiplex PCR. TCRdb re-analysed the multiplex PCR reads in MiXCR, keeping a single row per CDR3 protein. The data contain under 350,000 distinct CDR3 sequences, roughly 15% of them singletons. CDR3 length: 14 residues. Germline V gene sequence: CDR1 SQVTM, CDR2 ANQGSEA. The V and J ends lost 7 bases and 5 bases, in that order; junction bases with no gene match: 11.

The V and J genes are TRBV29-1 and TRBJ2-5; TRBD1 matches at 9 bases. This receptor was identified in an adult man with Graves' ophthalmopathy. Source material: peripheral blood. CDR3 in amino acids: CSAVGGQGEETQYF. DNA of the CDR3: TGCAGCGCCGTAGGGGGACAGGGAGAGGAGACCCAGTACTTC. The variable domain in full, with the rest retrieved from reference TRBV29-1 and TRBJ2-5, is SAVISQKPSRDICQRGTSLTIQCQVDSQVTMMFWYRQQPGQSLTLIATANQGSEATYESGFVIDKFPISRPNLTFSTLTVSNMSPEDSSIYLCSAVGGQGEETQYFGPGTRLLVL.